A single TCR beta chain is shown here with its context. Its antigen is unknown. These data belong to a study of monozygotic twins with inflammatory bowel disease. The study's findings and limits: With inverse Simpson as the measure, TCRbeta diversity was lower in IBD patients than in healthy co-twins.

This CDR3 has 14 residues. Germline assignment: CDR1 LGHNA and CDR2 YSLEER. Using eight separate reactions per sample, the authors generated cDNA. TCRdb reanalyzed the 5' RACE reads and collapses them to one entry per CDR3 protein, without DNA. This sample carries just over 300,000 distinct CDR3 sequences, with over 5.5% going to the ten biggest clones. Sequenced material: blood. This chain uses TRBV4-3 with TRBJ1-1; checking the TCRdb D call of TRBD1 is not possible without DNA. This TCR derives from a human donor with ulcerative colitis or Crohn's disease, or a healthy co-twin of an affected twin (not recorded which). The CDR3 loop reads CASSPEVPGTEAFF.